This T cell receptor (beta chain) emerged from a study of shared clonotypes between healthy human individuals. Study results and caveats: The expectation was that sequencing depth would affect clonotype sharing among donors.

Per sorted-subset replicate PCR, input was approximately 0.2 ug DNA, representing tens of thousands of T cell genomes. TCRdb keeps only in-frame clones here, not all; method: immunoSEQ multiplex PCR. The data contain about 1 million clones, around 74% of them seen just once; the ten biggest clones take up 1.4% to 1.5%. To note about this clone: Its target is not known.

Germline CDR1 reads ENHRY; CDR2 reads SYGVKD. V was pared by 7 bases and J by 7 bases, with 10 bases of the junction left unmatched. This CDR3 region has 14 residues. The clonotype comes from a man aged 18 to 29 in good health. This chain uses TRBV10-3 with TRBJ2-1, with TRBD2 matching 7 bases. The specimen was memory CD4+ T cells sorted from blood. This sample's subset: CD45RA-negative fraction. CDR3 sequence reads: CAIMGRGGDNEQFF. CDR3 DNA: TGTGCCATCATGGGACGGGGAGGGGATAATGAGCAGTTCTTC.